This paragraph covers one T cell receptor beta chain sequence. CDR1 and CDR2 from the germline V gene are SGHDT and YYEEEE. V dropped 5 bases and J dropped 2 bases, with 16 bases sitting between them. The CDR3 is made up of 15 amino acids. This entry comes from a study of glioma-infiltrating T cells after dendritic cell vaccination. Clones were sequenced by immunoSEQ multiplex PCR, and TCRdb holds only the in-frame ones, with some missing. The sample consists of over 90,000 clones, about four fifths of them appearing once. The source was blood, collected before dendritic cell vaccination. The source of this sequence is a human donor with glioblastoma. This rearrangement joins TRBV5-6 to TRBJ2-5; the D gene is possibly TRBD1 (6 bases). The CDR3 loop is CASSLRTTGQETQYF. The CDR3, as DNA: TGTGCCAGCAGTTTAAGGACGACAGGACAAGAGACCCAGTACTTC.